The rows below give T cell receptor beta chains drawn from one sample of a study of molecular identifiers for immune sequencing clone quantification. From the PCR reads, TCRdb called clonotypes with MiXCR, one entry per CDR3 protein. The table shows 63,000 or so distinct CDR3 sequences, with around a sixth occurring only once. Sequencing was done on a sample of naive CD8+ T cells from blood, with Jurkat cell RNA spiked in. The receptors were gathered from a human donor in good health. Some libraries in this study had Jurkat cell RNA spiked in. Both conserved end residues are part of each CDR3. Fields, in order: D gene, V gene, J gene, clone size, CDR3 protein, CDR3 DNA. A D gene is named only where the DNA matches it firmly. Some rows mark clone size as missing; the rest say once, few, many or name a class of expanded clone.

TRBD1	TRBV7-8	TRBJ2-1	many	CASSAWTGGNEQFF	TGTGCCAGCAGCGCATGGACAGGGGGGAATGAGCAGTTCTTC
.	TRBV7-8	TRBJ1-5	many	CASSLVPGAWGNQPQHF	TGTGCCAGCAGCTTAGTCCCGGGGGCATGGGGCAATCAGCCCCAGCATTTT
.	TRBV29-1	TRBJ1-3	many	CSVEGYSPGNTIYF	TGCAGCGTTGAGGGGTATTCTCCTGGAAACACCATATATTTT
.	TRBV7-9	TRBJ1-3	.	CASSLGPVASGNTIYF	TGTGCCAGCAGCTTAGGCCCCGTTGCCTCTGGAAACACCATATATTTT
.	TRBV10-2	TRBJ1-5	many	CASSGTNQPQHF	TGCGCCAGCAGTGGGACAAATCAGCCCCAGCATTTT
TRBD1	TRBV28	TRBJ1-4	many	CASRTTGDEKLFF	TGTGCCAGCAGGACCACAGGGGATGAAAAACTGTTTTTT
.	TRBV30	TRBJ2-7	few	CAWSQGFSNEQYF	TGTGCCTGGAGTCAGGGATTCTCCAACGAGCAGTACTTC
.	TRBV28	TRBJ1-1	.	CASSLWGNTEAFF	TGTGCCAGCAGTTTATGGGGTAACACTGAAGCTTTCTTT
TRBD2	TRBV18	TRBJ2-1	few	CASSPPGLGLAGVFHEQFF	TGTGCCAGCTCACCACCAGGTCTAGGGCTAGCGGGAGTATTTCATGAGCAGTTCTTC
.	TRBV7-9	TRBJ2-3	many	CASSLPVTDTQYF	TGTGCCAGCAGCTTACCTGTTACAGATACGCAGTATTTT
TRBD1	TRBV4-1	TRBJ1-1	medium-sized	CASSQLDRGGTEAFF	TGCGCCAGCAGCCAATTGGACAGGGGGGGCACTGAAGCTTTCTTT
.	TRBV30	TRBJ1-2	many	CAWSEMGDGYTF	TGTGCCTGGAGTGAAATGGGGGATGGCTACACCTTC
TRBD1	TRBV27	TRBJ1-2	many	CASGTGGSYGYTF	TGTGCCAGCGGGACAGGGGGCTCGTATGGCTACACCTTC
.	TRBV7-6	TRBJ2-7	.	CASRDQGYEQYF	TGTGCCAGCAGGGATCAAGGGTACGAGCAGTACTTC
.	TRBV5-4	TRBJ2-5	many	CASSLGWGGETQYF	TGTGCCAGCAGCTTGGGGTGGGGCGGAGAGACCCAGTACTTC